These 32 T cell receptor beta chains came from one sample sequenced in a study of cytomegalovirus exposure and HLA in healthy donors. The PCR ran on 60 Vbeta and 13 Jbeta primers. TCRdb keeps only in-frame clones here, not all; method: immunoSEQ multiplex PCR. Found here are about 150,000 clones, approximately 80% of them singletons; the top ten hold around 13%. Sequenced material: PBMCs. The source is a man aged 30 to 39 in good health and CMV-seropositive.

The genes are TRBV28 and TRBJ2-5; D remains unclear. The CDR3 length is 16 residues. V was shortened by 7 bases and J by 0 bases, with 18 bases between the two germline ends. CDR1 and CDR2 (germline): MDHEN, SYDVKM. CDR3 nucleotides: TGTGCCAGCAAATCAAGAGGATCTCCTTACCAAGAGACCCAGTACTTC. It codes for CASKSRGSPYQETQYF.

The gene calls are TRBV30 and TRBJ1-2, with D possibly being TRBD1 (6 bases). Trimming removed 4 bases at V and 7 bases at J, with 13 bases between. The CDR3 is made up of 12 amino acids. Germline loops: CDR1 GTSNPN, CDR2 SVGIG (reference sequence). The CDR3: CAWNRAPSGYTF. CDR3 sequence (DNA): TGTGCCTGGAACAGGGCTCCAAGTGGCTACACCTTC.

A few counts support this clone. The chain recombines TRBV2 with TRBJ2-3, with 9 bases fitting TRBD2. This CDR3 has 14 amino acids. The V gene end was trimmed by 7 bases and the J gene end by 3 bases; junction bases not matched to a gene: 5. The germline CDR1 and CDR2 sequences are SNHLY and FYNNEI. In nucleotides, the CDR3 is TGTGCCAGCACGGCTAGCGGGACTACAGATACGCAGTATTTT. Amino acid sequence: CASTASGTTDTQYF. The full variable domain, completed using reference TRBV2 and TRBJ2-3, is EPEVTQTPSHQVTQMGQEVILRCVPISNHLYFYWYRQILGQKVEFLVSFYNNEISEKSEIFDDQFSVERPDGSNFTLKIRSTKLEDSAMYFCASTASGTTDTQYFGPGTRLTVL.

The chain is built from TRBV20-1 and TRBJ2-7; D unresolved. V lost 3 bases and J lost 5, with 8 bases in between. CDR3 length equals 11 residues. Looked up from germline, CDR1 is DFQATT and CDR2 is SNEGSKA (reference sequence). The CDR3 coding sequence is TGCAGTGCTAGGCTACTTCACGAGCAGTACTTC. Translated, it gives CSARLLHEQYF.

This clone was recorded a few times. V gene TRBV29-1 combines with J gene TRBJ1-2, with D tentatively TRBD1 (6 bases). The CDR3 spans 13 residues. In germline, CDR1 is SQVTM, CDR2 ANQGSEA. Trimming removed 4 bases at V and 4 bases at J, with 13 bases between. The CDR3 nucleotides read TGCAGCGTTGGGAACAGGGATGCCTATGGCTACACCTTC. Protein product: CSVGNRDAYGYTF. The variable domain in full, with the rest retrieved from reference TRBV29-1 and TRBJ1-2, is SAVISQKPSRDICQRGTSLTIQCQVDSQVTMMFWYRQQPGQSLTLIATANQGSEATYESGFVIDKFPISRPNLTFSTLTVSNMSPEDSSIYLCSVGNRDAYGYTFGSGTRLTVV.

V usage is TRBV11-2 and J usage is TRBJ2-4, with TRBD2 matching 10 bases. CDR1 SGHAT and CDR2 FQNNGV come from the germline V gene. The CDR3 runs 18 residues. Germline trimming cut 0 bases from V and 4 bases from J; bases unmatched to any gene: 9. CDR3 DNA: TGTGCCAGCAGCTTAGATCGTCGGGTACTAGCGGGAAAAAACATTCAGTACTTC. This sequence encodes CASSLDRRVLAGKNIQYF.

The J gene is TRBJ2-7, the V gene TRBV28; D is possibly TRBD1 (6 bases). CDR3 length: 14 residues. Looked up from germline, CDR1 is MDHEN and CDR2 is SYDVKM. Trimming removed 6 bases at V and 2 bases at J, with 14 bases between. CDR3 residues: CASSEGTLTYEQYF. CDR3 DNA: TGTGCCAGCAGCGAGGGGACACTAACCTACGAGCAGTACTTC.

This clone is a singleton in its sample. The genes are TRBV9 and TRBJ2-7; no clear D. This CDR3 is 14 amino acids long. Trimming cost V 0 bases and J 0 bases, with 7 bases left between them. Germline V gene lookup returns CDR1 SGDLS and CDR2 YYNGEE. The CDR3 nucleotides read TGTGCCAGCAGCGTAGATCCGAGCTCCTACGAGCAGTACTTC. Amino acid sequence: CASSVDPSSYEQYF.

The chain carries TRBV5-1 and TRBJ2-1, with D possibly TRBD2 on 5 matching bases. Germline loops: CDR1 SGHRS, CDR2 YFSETQ. Trimming took 0 bases from V and 0 from J, leaving 10 bases between them. This CDR3 has 16 amino acids. As DNA, the CDR3 is TGCGCCAGCAGCTTGGACGGGGAGAGCTCCTACAATGAGCAGTTCTTC. Protein product: CASSLDGESSYNEQFF.

The V and J genes are TRBV4-2 and TRBJ2-2; tentative D call: TRBD1 (6 bases). The CDR3 spans 15 residues. Germline CDR1 and CDR2: LGHNA and YNFKEQ. Deletions cut 10 bases from V and 2 bases from J, with 17 bases between. DNA for the CDR3: TGTGCCACAGGGGCGGCTAGCCAAAACACCGGGGAGCTGTTTTTT. Translating it yields CATGAASQNTGELFF.

The J gene is TRBJ2-7, the V gene TRBV4-2; 10 nucleotides line up with TRBD1. Germline V gene data show CDR1 as LGHNA and CDR2 as YNFKEQ. The CDR3 loop spans 14 amino acids. Trimming removed 4 bases from V and 2 bases from J; junction bases left unmatched: 2. Here the CDR3 DNA reads TGTGCCAGCAGCCCCGGGACAGGGGCCTACGAGCAGTACTTC. Translating it yields CASSPGTGAYEQYF.

This clone showed up just a few times. One end of the junction does not line up with germline, which may come from a read error. The chain uses TRBV7-7 and TRBJ2-5; D might be TRBD1 (5 bases). In germline, CDR1 is SSHAT, CDR2 FNYEAQ (reference sequence). The CDR3 has 13 amino acids. CDR3 loop: CASSKDSAETQYF. CDR3 DNA: TGTGCTAGCAGCAAAGACAGCGCAGAGACCCAGTACTTC.

CDR3 residues: CASSPPPGIGTGELFF. In nucleotides, the CDR3 is TGCGCCAGCAGCCCGCCCCCCGGGATTGGCACCGGGGAGCTGTTTTTT. V is TRBV4-1 and J is TRBJ2-2; D is possibly TRBD2 (5 bases). CDR1 is MGHRA and CDR2 is YSYEKL in the germline V gene. This CDR3 comprises 16 residues. V lost 4 bases and J 4 bases, leaving 16 bases between the germline ends.

The chain uses TRBV27 and TRBJ2-1, with D possibly TRBD2 on 7 matching bases. Looked up from germline, CDR1 is MNHEY and CDR2 is SMNVEV (reference sequence). Deletions cut 4 bases from V and 5 bases from J, with 15 bases between. This CDR3 has 15 amino acids. DNA for the CDR3: TGTGCCAGCAGTTCTGCGGGGGCGGGGCACAATGAGCAGTTCTTC. Residues: CASSSAGAGHNEQFF.

This sequence joins TRBV7-8 and TRBJ1-1; tentative D call: TRBD1 (6 bases). Looked up from germline, CDR1 is SGHVS and CDR2 is FQNEAQ. Trimming took off 5 bases at V and 10 bases at J, with 17 bases between the two ends. This CDR3 has 13 amino acids. In DNA, the CDR3 is TGTGCCAGCAGCCCCCAATTCAGGGGAGCAGCTTTCTTT. Its translation: CASSPQFRGAAFF.

The chain employs TRBV4-1 and TRBJ1-3; D unclear. V shed 1 base and J shed 0 bases, with 10 bases lying between them. Germline loops: CDR1 MGHRA, CDR2 YSYEKL. This CDR3 has 16 amino acids. The DNA of the CDR3 is TGCGCCAGCAGCCAAGTTTCGGCGGACTCTGGAAACACCATATATTTT. Amino acid sequence: CASSQVSADSGNTIYF.

The J gene is TRBJ2-1, the V gene TRBV6-1, with D maybe TRBD2 (5 bases). The germline gives CDR1 MNHNS, CDR2 SASEGT. Trimming took off 4 bases at V and 4 bases at J, with 20 bases between the two ends. This CDR3 has 17 residues. Written as DNA, the CDR3 is TGTGCCAGCAGTGTTTCGGAGGAGACCCGTTGGTACAATGAGCAGTTCTTC. This sequence encodes CASSVSEETRWYNEQFF.

V is TRBV5-5 and J is TRBJ1-2, with 10 bases lining up with TRBD1. CDR1 is SGHKS, CDR2 YYEKEE, per germline (reference sequence). The CDR3 sequence is 16 residues long. The V gene end was trimmed by 5 bases and the J gene end by 0 bases; junction bases not matched to a gene: 7. The CDR3 coding sequence is TGTGCCAGCAGGTGGGACAGGGGCAACGCTAACTATGGCTACACCTTC. Translated: CASRWDRGNANYGYTF.

The V gene is TRBV4-2, the J gene TRBJ1-4; a possible D gene is TRBD1 (5 bases). The germline CDR1 and CDR2 sequences are LGHNA and YNFKEQ. Deletions cut 1 base from V and 5 bases from J, with 14 bases between. This CDR3 comprises 16 residues. CDR3 sequence reads: CASSQVTGLGNEKLFF. DNA of the CDR3: TGTGCCAGCAGCCAAGTCACGGGACTGGGGAATGAAAAACTGTTTTTT.

This sequence joins TRBV7-2 and TRBJ1-2; a weak D match, TRBD1 (5 bases). The V end lost 4 bases, the J end lost 4 bases, and 10 bases lay between the germline ends. This CDR3 spans 13 amino acids. Germline CDR1 SGHTA, CDR2 FQGNSA. The CDR3 DNA reads as TGTGCCAGCAGCTCCCCAGGGTCCTATGGCTACACCTTC. This sequence encodes CASSSPGSYGYTF.

With respect to this clone: Within the sample, other DNA sequences also encode this same CDR3. The V gene is TRBV27, the J gene TRBJ2-1, with TRBD1 as a possible D gene (5 bases). The germline V gene has CDR1 MNHEY and CDR2 SMNVEV (reference sequence). The CDR3 consists of 12 residues. V was pared by 2 bases and J by 7 bases, with 6 bases between. The CDR3 coding sequence is TGTGCCAGCAGTTTAAGGGGTAATGAGCAGTTCTTC. This encodes CASSLRGNEQFF.

This clone was seen a handful of times. The CDR3 DNA is TGTGCCAGCAGTGTTCAGGGACAGGAGAACACTGAAGCTTTCTTT. It codes for CASSVQGQENTEAFF. The chain uses TRBV6-6 and TRBJ1-1; the match to TRBD1 covers 8 bases. The germline V gene encodes CDR1 MNHNY and CDR2 SVGAGI (reference sequence). J lost 1 base, V lost 5 bases, and 6 bases had no gene match. The CDR3 is 15 residues long.

The gene calls are TRBV28 and TRBJ2-7; 8 bases map to TRBD1. The CDR3 is 15 amino acids. The V gene's germline CDR1 is MDHEN and CDR2 SYDVKM. V lost 5 bases to trimming and J lost 5 bases; unmatched junction nucleotides: 11. The CDR3 DNA sequence: TGTGCCAGCAGTCCTCGGACAGGGACAGCCCACGAGCAGTACTTC. This encodes CASSPRTGTAHEQYF.

The chain recombines TRBV28 with TRBJ2-7; TRBD2 is a possible D gene (5 bases). The ends were cut back, 2 bases at V and 6 bases at J, with 8 bases in the middle. This CDR3 is 12 amino acids long. The germline CDR1 and CDR2 sequences are MDHEN and SYDVKM. The CDR3 region has the DNA TGTGCCAGCAGTTTAGGACTCGCCGAGCAGTACTTC. As protein: CASSLGLAEQYF.

This sequence joins TRBV5-1 and TRBJ2-7, with 7 nucleotides matching TRBD2. Germline V gives CDR1 SGHRS, CDR2 YFSETQ. The CDR3 covers 16 residues. Germline trimming cut 0 bases from V and 6 bases from J; bases unmatched to any gene: 12. The CDR3 spells CASSLGDADSGTEQYF. CDR3 bases: TGCGCCAGCAGCTTGGGTGATGCTGACAGCGGGACCGAGCAGTACTTC.

The chain recombines TRBV19 with TRBJ1-5; a possible D gene is TRBD1 (6 bases). Trimming removed 5 bases from V and 3 bases from J, with 11 bases in between. CDR1 is LNHDA, CDR2 SQIVND, per germline (reference sequence). There are 14 residues in the CDR3. This chain's CDR3 is CASSAQGYNQPQHF. For the CDR3, the DNA is TGTGCCAGTAGTGCACAGGGTTACAATCAGCCCCAGCATTTT. Filled out from reference TRBV19 and TRBJ1-5, the complete variable domain reads DGGITQSPKYLFRKEGQNVTLSCEQNLNHDAMYWYRQDPGQGLRLIYYSQIVNDFQKGDIAEGYSVSREKKESFPLTVTSAQKNPTAFYLCASSAQGYNQPQHFGDGTRLSIL.

The rearrangement links TRBV19 to TRBJ1-1, with D possibly being TRBD1 (5 bases). Trimming removed 11 bases from V and 5 bases from J, with 15 bases in between. This CDR3 has 12 amino acids. Germline CDR1 reads LNHDA; CDR2 reads SQIVND (reference sequence). DNA of the CDR3: TGTGCCTCCCAGGGCTTAGGGACTGAAGCTTTCTTT. Its translation is CASQGLGTEAFF.

DNA of the CDR3: TGTGCCAGCAGTCCCATGAGGGCAGATACGCAGTATTTT. It translates to CASSPMRADTQYF. The chain couples TRBV6-1 to TRBJ2-3, with TRBD2 as a possible D gene (5 bases). This CDR3 spans 13 amino acids. Germline V CDR1 and CDR2: MNHNS, SASEGT. V was clipped by 5 bases and J by 4 bases, with 10 bases between them.

The V call is TRBV28, the J call TRBJ1-4; 9 bases agree with TRBD1. Germline assignment: CDR1 MDHEN and CDR2 SYDVKM. V lost 6 bases, J lost 8 bases, and 7 bases stayed unmatched. This CDR3 is 14 amino acids long. Written as DNA, the CDR3 is TGTGCCAGCAGGTACGGACAGGGGTCCGAAAAACTGTTTTTT. Translated, it gives CASRYGQGSEKLFF. The whole variable domain, remainder taken from reference TRBV28 and TRBJ1-4, is DVKVTQSSRYLVKRTGEKVFLECVQDMDHENMFWYRQDPGLGLRLIYFSYDVKMKEKGDIPEGYSVSREKKERFSLILESASTNQTSMYLCASRYGQGSEKLFFGSGTQLSVL.

This clone was found once. J is TRBJ2-5 and V is TRBV6-5, with TRBD1 matching over 8 bases. The DNA end is a closer match to TRBJ2-7, so the J assignment may be wrong. The V gene's germline CDR1 is MNHEY and CDR2 SVGAGI. The CDR3 spans 15 residues. CDR3 loop: CASSLSGTGAYEQYF. For the CDR3, the DNA is TGTGCCAGCAGTCTATCCGGGACAGGTGCCTACGAGCAGTACTTC.

The chain is built from TRBV21-1 and TRBJ2-3; TRBD1 is the table's D call and was not checked against the DNA. TRBV21-1 is noted as a pseudogene. The CDR3 loop spans 20 amino acids. CDR3 DNA sequence: TGTGCCAGCAGCAAGGTGGGACAGGGAAAGACTAGCAGCTGCACAGATACGCAGTATTTT. It codes for CASSKVGQGKTSSCTDTQYF.

The chain links TRBV7-9 to TRBJ2-3; D is perhaps TRBD1 (5 bases). This CDR3 spans 16 amino acids. With 1 base removed from V and 0 bases from J, the gap between germline ends came to 11 bases. Germline CDR1 SEHNR, CDR2 FQNEAQ (reference sequence). Here the CDR3 DNA reads TGTGCCAGCAGCTTAGTAGGTGGGGCTAGCACAGATACGCAGTATTTT. Translated, it gives CASSLVGGASTDTQYF.